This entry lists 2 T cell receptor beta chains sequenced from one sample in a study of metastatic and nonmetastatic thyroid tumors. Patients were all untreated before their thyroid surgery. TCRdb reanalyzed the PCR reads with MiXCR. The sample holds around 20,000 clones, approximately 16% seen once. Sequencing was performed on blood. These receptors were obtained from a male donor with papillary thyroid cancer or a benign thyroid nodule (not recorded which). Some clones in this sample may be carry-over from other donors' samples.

The CDR3 reads CASSPGQGSYEQYF. CDR3 nucleotides: TGTGCCAGCAGCCCGGGACAGGGGAGCTACGAGCAGTACTTC. The V and J genes are TRBV13 and TRBJ2-7; 10 positions match TRBD1. Germline loops: CDR1 PRHDT, CDR2 FYEKMQ (reference sequence). V shed 5 bases and J 3 bases; nucleotides not matched to a gene: 4. The CDR3 runs to 14 residues.

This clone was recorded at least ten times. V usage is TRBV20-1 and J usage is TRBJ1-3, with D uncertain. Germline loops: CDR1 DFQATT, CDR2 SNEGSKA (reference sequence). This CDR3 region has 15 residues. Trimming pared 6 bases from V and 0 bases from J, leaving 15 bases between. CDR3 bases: TGCAGTGCCCCGGGAGGCAGCCGCTCTGGAAACACCATATATTTT. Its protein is CSAPGGSRSGNTIYF.